A single sample is the source of the 13 T cell receptor beta chains below, sequenced in a study of blood T cells in healthy people across ages. Primers used in a second PCR of roughly 7 to 12 cycles were a sample-barcoded 5' primer and a J-beta primer mix. A single record per CDR3 protein comes from TCRdb applying MiXCR to the 5' RACE reads. The data show more than 600,000 distinct CDR3 sequences, 20% to 25% seen once. This same sample was also taken into another study, of T cells of mothers and their children.

Sequenced sample: blood. These receptors originate from a boy younger than 18 in good health.

V is TRBV5-1 and J is TRBJ2-3; 9 nucleotides agree with TRBD1. This CDR3 is built from 15 residues. Per the germline V gene, CDR1 is SGHRS and CDR2 is YFSETQ. The V gene end was trimmed by 1 base and the J gene end by 2 bases; junction bases not matched to a gene: 2. CDR3 sequence (DNA): TGCGCCAGCAGCTTGAGGGACAGGGACACAGATACGCAGTATTTT. It is translated as CASSLRDRDTDTQYF.

This clonotype was found a few times. The germline gene is not matched at one end of the junction; a read error may be the cause. This chain links TRBV7-7 with TRBJ2-2, with D perhaps matching TRBD1 (5 bases). Germline loops: CDR1 SSHAT, CDR2 FNYEAQ (reference sequence). This CDR3 contains 15 residues. CDR3 protein: CASSLHSADSGELFF. The CDR3 coding sequence is TGTGCTAGCAGCTTGCATTCCGCAGACAGCGGGGAGCTGTTTTTT.

This clonotype occurred a few times. The chain links TRBV5-1 to TRBJ2-7; tentatively, D is TRBD2 (6 bases). Germline CDR1 and CDR2: SGHRS and YFSETQ. Deletions cut 4 bases from V and 0 bases from J, with 11 bases between. This CDR3 is built from 14 residues. The chain's CDR3 is CASSPEGFSYEQYF. The CDR3 DNA sequence: TGCGCCAGCAGCCCGGAGGGCTTCTCCTACGAGCAGTACTTC.

The gene calls are TRBV20-1 and TRBJ2-7; 10 nucleotides line up with TRBD2. J gave up 2 bases and V 7 bases, and 8 bases lay outside the gene matches. The germline gives CDR1 DFQATT, CDR2 SNEGSKA (reference sequence). The length of the CDR3 is 14 residues. CDR3 bases: TGCAGTGTTCTAGCGGGAGAAAACACCTACGAGCAGTACTTC. Translation gives CSVLAGENTYEQYF.

This clonotype has a handful of counts. The gene calls are TRBV29-1 and TRBJ2-5; 8 bases line up with TRBD1. The J call is uncertain, as TRBJ2-7 better fits the DNA end. Per the germline V gene, CDR1 is SQVTM and CDR2 is ANQGSEA. The length of the CDR3 is 14 residues. The CDR3 sequence: CSVDGTGASYEQYF. The CDR3 DNA reads as TGCAGCGTTGACGGGACAGGTGCATCCTACGAGCAGTACTTC.

V is TRBV9 and J is TRBJ2-2; the D call may be TRBD1 or TRBD2 (5 bases each). Deletions cut 3 bases from V and 5 bases from J, with 11 bases between. In germline, CDR1 is SGDLS, CDR2 YYNGEE. The CDR3 is 14 amino acids. The CDR3 DNA is TGTGCCAGCAGCGCATCAGGGAGAACCGGGGAGCTGTTTTTT. It is translated as CASSASGRTGELFF.

This clonotype has a handful of counts. This CDR3 reads CASSPNLGQSGANVLTF. The DNA for the CDR3 is TGTGCCAGCTCACCAAATTTGGGACAGTCTGGGGCCAACGTCCTGACTTTC. This sequence joins TRBV18 and TRBJ2-6; 7 bases are shared with TRBD1. CDR3 size: 17 residues. The germline V gene encodes CDR1 KGHSH and CDR2 LQKENI. V trimming: 2 bases; J trimming: 1 base; junction bases outside the gene matches: 5.

This clonotype turned up a few times. The chain carries TRBV20-1 and TRBJ2-3; D may correspond to TRBD1 or TRBD2 (5 bases each). Trimming removed 3 bases at V and 0 bases at J, with 13 bases between. This CDR3 has 15 residues. Looked up from germline, CDR1 is DFQATT and CDR2 is SNEGSKA (reference sequence). The CDR3 here is CSASNGAASTDTQYF. DNA for the CDR3: TGCAGTGCTAGCAACGGGGCGGCTAGCACAGATACGCAGTATTTT.

The chain uses TRBV5-6 and TRBJ1-1, with 7 bases fitting TRBD1. The CDR3 is made up of 14 amino acids. CDR1 is SGHDT and CDR2 is YYEEEE in the germline V gene. V lost 0 bases and J lost 7; bases outside the gene matches: 6. CDR3 protein: CASSLGQGMIEAFF. The CDR3 nucleotides are TGTGCCAGCAGCTTGGGACAGGGAATGATTGAAGCTTTCTTT.

In this sample, this clonotype turned up a few times. The chain links TRBV27 to TRBJ2-1; D is unclear. CDR1 MNHEY and CDR2 SMNVEV come from the germline V gene (reference sequence). The V end lost 0 bases, the J end lost 3 bases, and 6 bases lay between the germline ends. This CDR3 is built from 14 residues. The CDR3, as DNA: TGTGCCAGCAGTTTATCAGCAGGCTACAATGAGCAGTTCTTC. It specifies CASSLSAGYNEQFF.

This clonotype has only a few counts. This chain joins TRBV7-9 and TRBJ2-3; 8 bases fit TRBD1. Unmatched junction bases numbered 7, after V lost 5 bases and J lost 6 bases. Germline V lookup: CDR1 SEHNR, CDR2 FQNEAQ (reference sequence). CDR3 size: 14 residues. CDR3 residues: CASSKDRGVDTQYF. In DNA form, the CDR3 reads TGTGCCAGCAGCAAAGACAGGGGAGTGGATACGCAGTATTTT.

The chain links TRBV29-1 to TRBJ2-2; 14 bases map to TRBD2. The germline CDR1 and CDR2 sequences are SQVTM and ANQGSEA. The CDR3 consists of 15 residues. The V gene end was trimmed by 7 bases and the J gene end by 4 bases; junction bases not matched to a gene: 5. The CDR3 loop reads CSALTSGRATGELFF. CDR3 DNA: TGCAGCGCCTTGACTAGCGGGAGGGCCACCGGGGAGCTGTTTTTT.

This clonotype was seen a handful of times. A single base separates this from a much larger clone, so it may be a read error. The CDR3 carries no conserved terminal phenylalanine or tryptophan, so it likely arises from a read error. The rearrangement uses TRBV15 and TRBJ2-5; 7 bases fit TRBD1. V lost 4 bases, J lost 3 bases, and 5 bases stayed unmatched. This CDR3 comprises 14 residues. Germline V gene data show CDR1 as LNHNV and CDR2 as YYDKDF (reference sequence). The CDR3 DNA is TGTGCCACCAGCACTGGACAGGAAGAAGAGACCCAGTACCTC. Its protein is CATSTGQEEETQYL.